Presented here are 31 T cell receptor beta chains from one specimen sequenced in a study of identical twins. Each CDR3 protein is one row after TCRdb ran MiXCR on the 5' RACE reads. Of over 250,000 distinct CDR3 sequences listed, roughly 9.8% are singletons. This same sample was also part of a study on yellow fever vaccine responses in identical twins.

Source material: CD8+ T cells sorted from blood. Every receptor here comes from a woman under 30 in good health.

This clonotype was detected many times. V is TRBV7-9 and J is TRBJ2-3, with a possible D match to TRBD2 (6 bases). V was clipped by 5 bases and J by 1 base, with 19 bases between them. Germline CDR1 is SEHNR and CDR2 is FQNEAQ (reference sequence). The CDR3 sequence is 17 residues long. CDR3 in amino acids: CASSPPEAGRRTDTQYF. CDR3 coding DNA: TGTGCCAGCAGCCCGCCGGAGGCGGGGCGCCGCACAGATACGCAGTATTTT.

This clonotype has more than one count but fewer than ten. The rearrangement uses TRBV20-1 and TRBJ2-2; D is undetermined. The CDR3 sequence is 13 residues long. V was pared by 0 bases and J by 4 bases, with 6 bases between. Germline V gives CDR1 DFQATT, CDR2 SNEGSKA (reference sequence). CDR3 DNA: TGCAGTGCTAGAGATCGTAGCACCGGGGAGCTGTTTTTT. It yields the protein CSARDRSTGELFF.

The sample holds many counts of this clonotype. This sequence joins TRBV24-1 and TRBJ2-2; D may correspond to TRBD1 or TRBD2 (5 bases each). Germline CDR1 KGHDR, CDR2 SFDVKD. V dropped 8 bases and J dropped 4 bases, with 7 bases sitting between them. The CDR3 length is 12 residues. In nucleotides, the CDR3 is TGTGCCACCACAGGGACCACCGGGGAGCTGTTTTTT. Translated, it gives CATTGTTGELFF.

This clonotype was counted many times. This chain connects TRBV9 to TRBJ2-1; D might be TRBD1 (6 bases). The V end lost 4 bases, the J end lost 0 bases, and 17 bases lay between the germline ends. Germline V CDR1 and CDR2: SGDLS, YYNGEE. The CDR3 extends over 17 amino acids. As DNA, the CDR3 is TGTGCCAGCAGCTCGACGGTTAGGGGGAGCTCCTACAATGAGCAGTTCTTC. It yields the protein CASSSTVRGSSYNEQFF. The full variable domain, completed using reference TRBV9 and TRBJ2-1, is DSGVTQTPKHLITATGQRVTLRCSPRSGDLSVYWYQQSLDQGLQFLIQYYNGEERAKGNILERFSAQQFPDLHSELNLSSLELGDSALYFCASSSTVRGSSYNEQFFGPGTRLTVL.

There are many counts of this clonotype. The chain joins TRBV29-1 to TRBJ1-2; TRBD1 agrees at 9 bases. CDR1 is SQVTM, CDR2 ANQGSEA, per germline. The CDR3 has 13 amino acids. V shed 6 bases, J shed 2 bases, and the junction held 4 bases outside the gene matches. CDR3 DNA sequence: TGCAGCGTCGCCGACAGGGGGAACTATGGCTACACCTTC. This translates into CSVADRGNYGYTF.

This clonotype was observed many times. This sequence joins TRBV2 and TRBJ2-2; TRBD2 matches at 13 bases. The CDR3 sequence is 17 residues long. V was clipped by 10 bases and J by 1 base; unmatched bases: 9. CDR1 is SNHLY, CDR2 FYNNEI, per germline. This CDR3 reads CATTSGGLFENTGELFF. The CDR3 bases are TGTGCCACGACTAGCGGGGGGCTCTTCGAGAACACCGGGGAGCTGTTTTTT. Full variable domain (remainder filled in from reference TRBV2 and TRBJ2-2): EPEVTQTPSHQVTQMGQEVILRCVPISNHLYFYWYRQILGQKVEFLVSFYNNEISEKSEIFDDQFSVERPDGSNFTLKIRSTKLEDSAMYFCATTSGGLFENTGELFFGEGSRLTVL.

This clonotype was counted a few times. The V call is TRBV20-1, the J call TRBJ2-1; 9 positions match TRBD2. The CDR3 is made up of 14 amino acids. Trimming removed 2 bases from V and 5 bases from J; junction bases left unmatched: 4. Germline CDR1 is DFQATT and CDR2 is SNEGSKA (reference sequence). The CDR3 coding sequence is TGCAGTGCTAGATGGCTAGCGGGGAACAATGAGCAGTTCTTC. Translating it yields CSARWLAGNNEQFF.

There are a few counts of this clonotype. V is TRBV7-3 and J is TRBJ1-1; D remains unclear. Trimming stripped 4 bases from V and 3 bases from J, with 15 bases between. Per the germline V gene, CDR1 is SGHTA and CDR2 is FQGTGA. The length of the CDR3 is 15 residues. Here the CDR3 DNA reads TGTGCCAGCAGCTGGAGTTCGACTTGTCACACTGAAGCTTTCTTT. Its translation is CASSWSSTCHTEAFF. Based on the CDR3 plus reference TRBV7-3 and TRBJ1-1, the full variable domain is GAGVSQTPSNKVTEKGKYVELRCDPISGHTALYWYRQSLGQGPEFLIYFQGTGAADDSGLPNDRFFAVRPEGSVSTLKIQRTERGDSAVYLCASSWSSTCHTEAFFGQGTRLTVV.

The V and J genes are TRBV11-2 and TRBJ1-1; no reliable D call. CDR1 SGHAT and CDR2 FQNNGV come from the germline V gene. Trimming took off 5 bases at V and 0 bases at J, with 7 bases between the two ends. This CDR3 is 13 amino acids long. This chain's CDR3 is CASSPNVNTEAFF. CDR3 in DNA: TGTGCCAGCAGCCCTAATGTGAACACTGAAGCTTTCTTT.

This clonotype was detected only a few times. The chain combines TRBV27 with TRBJ1-6; D gene uncertain. The germline CDR1 and CDR2 sequences are MNHEY and SMNVEV (reference sequence). The ends were cut back, 1 base at V and 5 bases at J, with 6 bases in the middle. The CDR3 extends over 14 amino acids. The CDR3 loop is CASSLFADNSPLHF. DNA of the CDR3: TGTGCCAGCAGTTTATTTGCGGATAATTCACCCCTCCACTTT.

Ten or more counts support this clonotype. J is TRBJ2-3 and V is TRBV15, with 8 bases that match TRBD1. V shed 0 bases, J shed 3 bases, and the junction held 11 bases outside the gene matches. In germline, CDR1 is LNHNV, CDR2 YYDKDF (reference sequence). There are 18 residues in the CDR3. For the CDR3, the DNA is TGTGCCACCAGCAGAGAGGAAGACAGGGGAGTAGAAACAGATACGCAGTATTTT. This encodes CATSREEDRGVETDTQYF.

There are a few counts of this clonotype. This chain connects TRBV7-9 to TRBJ2-2, with D possibly being TRBD2 (6 bases). The germline gives CDR1 SEHNR, CDR2 FQNEAQ (reference sequence). The CDR3 runs to 16 residues. The germline V and J ends were trimmed by 5 bases and 2 bases, with 15 bases remaining between them. CDR3 sequence: CASSQLPGLNTGELFF. In nucleotides, the CDR3 is TGTGCCAGCAGCCAACTTCCGGGACTCAACACCGGGGAGCTGTTTTTT.

This sequence joins TRBV7-7 and TRBJ2-5; 7 bases match TRBD2. Germline CDR1 and CDR2: SSHAT and FNYEAQ (reference sequence). The CDR3 spans 17 residues. The CDR3 here is CGSSPGLWDYERETQYF. DNA for the CDR3: TGTGGTAGCAGCCCGGGGTTATGGGACTACGAGCGGGAGACCCAGTACTTC.

This clonotype has at least ten counts. It is unclear where the CDR3 begins or ends on the DNA, so no DNA is shown, and the CDR3 is as TCRdb lists it. The CDR3 reads CASSLRAVETGSCFF. This chain joins TRBV7-4 and TRBJ2-2. Termini included, the CDR3 measures 15 amino acids. The germline CDR1 and CDR2 sequences are SGHVT and SQSDAQ.

This clonotype occurred a few times. The chain has TRBV29-1 and TRBJ2-2, with TRBD2 as a possible D gene (6 bases). With 3 bases removed from V and 1 base from J, the gap between germline ends came to 6 bases. The CDR3 is 13 residues long. Germline CDR1 is SQVTM and CDR2 is ANQGSEA. The CDR3 reads CSVEGLNTGELFF. In nucleotides, the CDR3 is TGCAGCGTTGAGGGACTGAACACCGGGGAGCTGTTTTTT.

The chain couples TRBV16 to TRBJ1-2, with 7 bases identical to TRBD1. V gave up 4 bases and J gave up 3 bases; unmatched junction bases: 5. Germline V CDR1 and CDR2: KGHSY, FQNENV. This CDR3 region has 14 residues. The CDR3 coding sequence is TGTGCCAGCAGCCTAGACAGGGTGGACTATGGCTACACCTTC. It translates to CASSLDRVDYGYTF.

This clonotype was counted ten times or more. This chain joins TRBV20-1 and TRBJ1-1; D not certain. Looked up from germline, CDR1 is DFQATT and CDR2 is SNEGSKA (reference sequence). V was clipped by 1 base and J by 5 bases, with 8 bases between them. The CDR3 sequence is 12 residues long. CDR3 DNA sequence: TGCAGTGCTAGAGCGGGAGAAACTGAAGCTTTCTTT. Translated: CSARAGETEAFF.

This clonotype was recorded at least ten times. The rearrangement uses TRBV27 and TRBJ1-2; D call uncertain. Trimming took 0 bases from V and 7 from J, leaving 9 bases between them. CDR1 and CDR2 (germline): MNHEY, SMNVEV (reference sequence). This CDR3 is 13 amino acids long. The CDR3 here is CASSLSPRGGYTF. CDR3 DNA: TGTGCCAGCAGTTTATCACCTCGGGGTGGCTACACCTTC.

This clonotype was seen only a few times. Its ends do not fully match the called genes, so a read error is possible. The rearrangement uses TRBV7-7 and TRBJ2-2; the D gene is possibly TRBD1 (5 bases). The germline gives CDR1 SSHAT, CDR2 FNYEAQ (reference sequence). The CDR3 contains 14 residues. CDR3 coding DNA: TGTGCTAGCAGCTACAGGATGAACACCGGGGAGCTGTTTTTT. Its translation is CASSYRMNTGELFF.

This clonotype was seen ten or more times. The V gene is TRBV29-1, the J gene TRBJ2-4, with a tentative D call TRBD2 (6 bases). The CDR3 has 18 amino acids. V was trimmed by 1 base and J by 0 bases, leaving 19 bases between them. Per germline, CDR1 SQVTM and CDR2 ANQGSEA. CDR3 sequence: CSVEVAASRIVAKNIQYF. The CDR3 DNA is TGCAGCGTTGAAGTAGCGGCAAGCCGCATTGTAGCCAAAAACATTCAGTACTTC.

This chain uses TRBV4-1 with TRBJ2-2; D possibly corresponds to TRBD2 (5 bases). Germline-derived CDR1 and CDR2 are MGHRA and YSYEKL. The CDR3 contains 19 residues. Trimming cost V 0 bases and J 3 bases, with 20 bases left between them. The CDR3: CASSQDSVLALADTGELFF. Written as DNA, the CDR3 is TGCGCCAGCAGCCAAGATTCGGTACTGGCGCTAGCAGACACCGGGGAGCTGTTTTTT.

There are many counts of this clonotype. The rearrangement uses TRBV7-3 and TRBJ1-1, with TRBD1 matching 7 bases. Trimming cost V 0 bases and J 4 bases; bases outside gene matches: 2. CDR3 length equals 14 residues. Germline lookup yields CDR1 SGHTA and CDR2 FQGTGA. For the CDR3, the DNA is TGTGCCAGCAGCTTAACCGCAGGGGGCACTGAAGCTTTCTTT. It yields the protein CASSLTAGGTEAFF. Full variable domain (missing parts from reference TRBV7-3 and TRBJ1-1): GAGVSQTPSNKVTEKGKYVELRCDPISGHTALYWYRQSLGQGPEFLIYFQGTGAADDSGLPNDRFFAVRPEGSVSTLKIQRTERGDSAVYLCASSLTAGGTEAFFGQGTRLTVV.

The chain couples TRBV12-3 or TRBV12-4 to TRBJ1-2, with 7 bases aligning to TRBD1. There are 13 residues in the CDR3. V was clipped by 6 bases and J by 3 bases; unmatched bases: 4. The CDR3 bases are TGTGCCAGCAGCTTGACAGGGCACTATGGCTACACCTTC. Translating gives CASSLTGHYGYTF.

This clonotype has just a few counts. This chain links TRBV3-1 with TRBJ2-1, with no clear D. The CDR3 loop spans 17 amino acids. The germline gives CDR1 LGHDT, CDR2 YNNKEL (reference sequence). Trimming took off 4 bases at V and 0 bases at J, with 16 bases between the two ends. CDR3 coding DNA: TGTGCCAGCAGCCCTCTCTCTCTAGTCTACTCCTACAATGAGCAGTTCTTC. It is translated as CASSPLSLVYSYNEQFF.

The chain couples TRBV3-1 to TRBJ2-3; D may be TRBD2 (7 bases). Germline V gene sequence: CDR1 LGHDT, CDR2 YNNKEL (reference sequence). The germline V and J ends were trimmed by 0 bases and 4 bases, with 17 bases remaining between them. The CDR3 sequence is 17 residues long. Here the CDR3 DNA reads TGTGCCAGCAGCCAAGATCGGCTAGCGGAGGGGGCAGATACGCAGTATTTT. It yields the protein CASSQDRLAEGADTQYF.

This clonotype came up a few times. This chain joins TRBV18 and TRBJ2-1; TRBD2 matches 11 bases. CDR3 size: 18 residues. CDR1 and CDR2 (germline): KGHSH, LQKENI. V lost 3 bases and J lost 0; bases outside the gene matches: 7. The DNA of the CDR3 is TGTGCCAGCTCACCCAACCCGGGACTAGCGGACTCCTACAATGAGCAGTTCTTC. Translated: CASSPNPGLADSYNEQFF.

In this sample, this clonotype turned up a few times. The chain is built from TRBV18 and TRBJ2-1, with 13 bases that match TRBD2. The junction had 10 bases not matched to a gene; V was cut back by 5 bases and J by 0 bases. CDR1 and CDR2 from the germline V gene are KGHSH and LQKENI. The CDR3 covers 19 residues. The CDR3 loop reads CASSSQTSGRMSSYNEQFF. In DNA, the CDR3 is TGTGCCAGCTCAAGCCAGACTAGCGGGAGGATGAGCTCCTACAATGAGCAGTTCTTC.

This clonotype was found a few times. The V and J genes are TRBV29-1 and TRBJ2-7; TRBD2 is a possible D gene (5 bases). Germline CDR1 SQVTM, CDR2 ANQGSEA. V lost 4 bases and J lost 3, with 16 bases in between. The CDR3 runs to 14 residues. This CDR3 reads CSVVSDRDFYEQYF. The CDR3 DNA is TGCAGCGTTGTATCGGACCGGGATTTCTACGAGCAGTACTTC.

There are a few counts of this clonotype. The chain uses TRBV29-1 and TRBJ2-7; 13 bases map to TRBD2. V shed 2 bases, J shed 2 bases, and the junction held 9 bases outside the gene matches. CDR1 is SQVTM, CDR2 ANQGSEA, per germline. This CDR3 region has 17 residues. The CDR3 here is CSVEFPWTSGGTYEQYF. Written as DNA, the CDR3 is TGCAGCGTTGAATTCCCCTGGACTAGCGGGGGTACCTACGAGCAGTACTTC.

This chain connects TRBV2 to TRBJ2-2; no clear D gene. V was trimmed by 9 bases and J by 0 bases, leaving 8 bases between them. The CDR3 runs to 13 residues. Germline values: CDR1 SNHLY, CDR2 FYNNEI. The CDR3 reads CASRDANTGELFF. CDR3 sequence (DNA): TGTGCCAGTCGAGACGCGAACACCGGGGAGCTGTTTTTT.

There are a few counts of this clonotype. The rearrangement links TRBV19 to TRBJ2-1, with 9 bases matching TRBD2. Germline assignment: CDR1 LNHDA and CDR2 SQIVND (reference sequence). V shed 5 bases, J shed 8 bases, and the junction held 4 bases outside the gene matches. The CDR3 length is 13 residues. The CDR3 DNA follows: TGTGCCAGTAGTGGACTAGCGAACCATGAGCAGTTCTTC. Its translation is CASSGLANHEQFF. Variable domain in full (rest from reference TRBV19 and TRBJ2-1): DGGITQSPKYLFRKEGQNVTLSCEQNLNHDAMYWYRQDPGQGLRLIYYSQIVNDFQKGDIAEGYSVSREKKESFPLTVTSAQKNPTAFYLCASSGLANHEQFFGPGTRLTVL.